This T cell receptor (beta chain) was obtained from a study of radiotherapy plus CTLA-4 blockade in lung cancer. Overall study: Among patients, roughly 17% showed objective responses, and approximately 30% had disease control.

Those patients who had chemo-refractory metastatic non-small-cell lung cancer were given focal radiation along with CTLA-4 blockade through ipilimumab. This clone was counted between two and nine times. The antigen is not known. Study results and caveats: Reports state that early shifts in blood T cell clones, with interferon-beta, best predicted response. TCR clones of tumor origin grew in blood after radiotherapy plus ipilimumab.

CDR1 and CDR2 (germline): LNHDA, SQIVND (reference sequence). This CDR3 comprises 15 residues. V was pared by 0 bases and J by 0 bases, with 8 bases between. Only in-frame clones appear in the TCRdb table, and some are missing; sequencing was by immunoSEQ multiplex PCR. This table holds tens of thousands of clones, around nine tenths found once. The TCR sequence derives from a human donor with non-small cell lung cancer that progressed on radiotherapy plus ipilimumab. The J gene is TRBJ1-1, the V gene TRBV19, with TRBD1 as a possible D gene (6 bases). This specimen was peripheral blood, taken from a patient treated with radiotherapy plus ipilimumab. CDR3 DNA sequence: TGTGCCAGTAGTATAGAGGGGACACTGAACACTGAAGCTTTCTTT. As protein: CASSIEGTLNTEAFF.